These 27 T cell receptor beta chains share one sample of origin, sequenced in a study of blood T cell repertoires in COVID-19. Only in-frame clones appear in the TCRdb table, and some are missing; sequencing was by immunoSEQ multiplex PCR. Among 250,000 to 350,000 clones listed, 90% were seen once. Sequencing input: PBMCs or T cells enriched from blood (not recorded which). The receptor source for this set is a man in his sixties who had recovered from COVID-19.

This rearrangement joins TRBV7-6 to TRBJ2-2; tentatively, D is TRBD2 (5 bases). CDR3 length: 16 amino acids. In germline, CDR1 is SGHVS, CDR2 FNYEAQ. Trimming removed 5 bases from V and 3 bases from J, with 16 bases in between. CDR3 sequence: CASSPRRSGDTGELFF. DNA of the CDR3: TGTGCCAGCAGCCCCCGGAGGAGTGGGGACACCGGGGAGCTGTTTTTT.

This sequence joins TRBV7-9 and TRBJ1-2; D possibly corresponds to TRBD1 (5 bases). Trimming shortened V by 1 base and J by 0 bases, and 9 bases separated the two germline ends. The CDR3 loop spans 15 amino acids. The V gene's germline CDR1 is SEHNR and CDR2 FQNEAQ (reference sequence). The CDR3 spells CASSLVPGSNYGYTF. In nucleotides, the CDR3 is TGTGCCAGCAGCTTAGTTCCAGGGTCTAACTATGGCTACACCTTC.

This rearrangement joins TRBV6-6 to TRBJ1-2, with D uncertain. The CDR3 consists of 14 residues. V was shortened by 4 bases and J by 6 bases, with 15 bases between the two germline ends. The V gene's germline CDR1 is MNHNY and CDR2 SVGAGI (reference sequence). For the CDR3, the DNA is TGTGCCAGCAGTTTAAATCCCGTAGAGGATGGCTACACCTTC. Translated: CASSLNPVEDGYTF.

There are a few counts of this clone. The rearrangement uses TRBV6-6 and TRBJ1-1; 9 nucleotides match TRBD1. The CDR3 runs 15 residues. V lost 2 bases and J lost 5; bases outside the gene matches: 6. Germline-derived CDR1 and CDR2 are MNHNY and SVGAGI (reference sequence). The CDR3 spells CASSYTGGLSTEAFF. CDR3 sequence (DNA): TGTGCCAGCAGTTACACAGGGGGCCTGAGTACTGAAGCTTTCTTT.

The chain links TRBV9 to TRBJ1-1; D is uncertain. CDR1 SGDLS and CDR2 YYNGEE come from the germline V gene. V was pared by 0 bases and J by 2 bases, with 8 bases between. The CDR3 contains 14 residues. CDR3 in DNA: TGTGCCAGCAGCGTAGCTATAGCCAACACTGAAGCTTTCTTT. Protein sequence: CASSVAIANTEAFF.

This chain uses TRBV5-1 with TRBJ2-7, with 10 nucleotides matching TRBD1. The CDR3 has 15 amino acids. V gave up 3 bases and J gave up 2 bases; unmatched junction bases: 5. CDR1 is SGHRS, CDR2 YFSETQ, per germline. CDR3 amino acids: CASSSDRGRAYEQYF. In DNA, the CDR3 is TGCGCCAGCAGCTCAGACAGGGGGCGCGCCTACGAGCAGTACTTC.

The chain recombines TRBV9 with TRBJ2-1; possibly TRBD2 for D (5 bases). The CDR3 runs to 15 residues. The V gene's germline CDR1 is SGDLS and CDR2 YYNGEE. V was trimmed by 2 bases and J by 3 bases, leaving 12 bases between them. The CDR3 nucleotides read TGTGCCAGCAGCGTCGGAGGCCTCTTCTACAATGAGCAGTTCTTC. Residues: CASSVGGLFYNEQFF.

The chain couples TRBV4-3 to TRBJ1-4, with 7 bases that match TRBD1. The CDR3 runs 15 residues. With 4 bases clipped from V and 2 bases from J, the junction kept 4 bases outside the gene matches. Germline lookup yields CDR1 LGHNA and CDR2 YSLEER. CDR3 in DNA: TGCGCCAGCAGCCGAACAGGGGTGACTAATGAAAAACTGTTTTTT. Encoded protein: CASSRTGVTNEKLFF.

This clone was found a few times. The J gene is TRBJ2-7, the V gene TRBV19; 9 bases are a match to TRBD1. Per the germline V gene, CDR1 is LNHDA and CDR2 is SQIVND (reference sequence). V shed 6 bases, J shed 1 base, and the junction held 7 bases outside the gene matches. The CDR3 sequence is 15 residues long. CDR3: CASRPGQGDSYEQYF. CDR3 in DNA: TGTGCCAGTAGGCCGGGACAGGGTGATTCCTACGAGCAGTACTTC.

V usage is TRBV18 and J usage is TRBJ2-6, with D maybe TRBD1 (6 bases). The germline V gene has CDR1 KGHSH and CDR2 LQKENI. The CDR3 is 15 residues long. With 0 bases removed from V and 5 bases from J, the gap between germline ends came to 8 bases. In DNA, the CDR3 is TGTGCCAGCTCACCACCGTGGGGGCGGGCCAACGTCCTGACTTTC. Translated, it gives CASSPPWGRANVLTF.

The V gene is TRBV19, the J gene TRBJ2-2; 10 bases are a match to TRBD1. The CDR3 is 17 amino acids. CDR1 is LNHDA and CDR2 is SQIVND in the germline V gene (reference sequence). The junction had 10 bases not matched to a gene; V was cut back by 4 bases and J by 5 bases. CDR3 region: CASSKRQGAGVTGELFF. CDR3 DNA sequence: TGTGCCAGTAGTAAAAGACAGGGGGCTGGTGTAACCGGGGAGCTGTTTTTT. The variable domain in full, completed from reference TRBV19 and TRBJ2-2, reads DGGITQSPKYLFRKEGQNVTLSCEQNLNHDAMYWYRQDPGQGLRLIYYSQIVNDFQKGDIAEGYSVSREKKESFPLTVTSAQKNPTAFYLCASSKRQGAGVTGELFFGEGSRLTVL.

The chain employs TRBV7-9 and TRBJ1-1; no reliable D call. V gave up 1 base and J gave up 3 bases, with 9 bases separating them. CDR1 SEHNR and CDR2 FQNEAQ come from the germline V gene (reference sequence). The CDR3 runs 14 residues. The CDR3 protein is CASSLDTGYTEAFF. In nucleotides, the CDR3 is TGTGCCAGCAGCTTAGATACTGGTTACACTGAAGCTTTCTTT.

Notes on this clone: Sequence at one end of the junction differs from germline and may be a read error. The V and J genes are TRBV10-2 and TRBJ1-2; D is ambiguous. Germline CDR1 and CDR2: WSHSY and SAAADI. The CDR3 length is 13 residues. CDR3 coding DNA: TGCGCCAGCAGTGAAATCCAAAAGCCCGGGTCCCTCTTC. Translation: CASSEIQKPGSLF.

The CDR3 here is CASSPSRTEVNGYTF. Written as DNA, the CDR3 is TGTGCCAGCTCACCAAGTCGGACAGAGGTTAATGGCTACACCTTC. The chain uses TRBV18 and TRBJ1-2; D perhaps matches TRBD1 (6 bases). V was cut by 2 bases and J by 6 bases, with 16 bases left in between. CDR1 and CDR2 from the germline V gene are KGHSH and LQKENI. The CDR3 is 15 amino acids.

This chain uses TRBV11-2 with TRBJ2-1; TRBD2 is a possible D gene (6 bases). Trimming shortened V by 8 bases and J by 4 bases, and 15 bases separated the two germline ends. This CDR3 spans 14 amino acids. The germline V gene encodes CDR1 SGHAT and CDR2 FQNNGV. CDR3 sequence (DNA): TGTGCCAGCGCTCCGGGACTGAGATACAATGAGCAGTTCTTC. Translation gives CASAPGLRYNEQFF.

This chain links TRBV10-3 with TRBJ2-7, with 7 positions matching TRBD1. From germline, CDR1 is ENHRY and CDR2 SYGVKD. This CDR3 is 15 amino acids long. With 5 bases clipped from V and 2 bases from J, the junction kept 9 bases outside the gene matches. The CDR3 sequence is CAISTTGQTTYEQYF. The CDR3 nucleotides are TGTGCCATCAGTACAACGGGACAGACCACCTACGAGCAGTACTTC.

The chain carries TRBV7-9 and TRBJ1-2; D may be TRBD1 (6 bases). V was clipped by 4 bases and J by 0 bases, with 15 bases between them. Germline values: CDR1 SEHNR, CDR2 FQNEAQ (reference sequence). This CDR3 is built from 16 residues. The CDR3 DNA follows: TGTGCCAGCAGCTCGGCGGACAGATTTACTAACTATGGCTACACCTTC. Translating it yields CASSSADRFTNYGYTF.

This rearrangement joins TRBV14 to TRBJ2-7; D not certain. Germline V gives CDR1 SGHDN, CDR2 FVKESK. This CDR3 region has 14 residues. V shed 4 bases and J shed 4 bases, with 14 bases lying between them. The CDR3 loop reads CASSRGLGWYEQYF. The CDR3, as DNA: TGTGCCAGCAGCCGAGGCCTGGGTTGGTACGAGCAGTACTTC.

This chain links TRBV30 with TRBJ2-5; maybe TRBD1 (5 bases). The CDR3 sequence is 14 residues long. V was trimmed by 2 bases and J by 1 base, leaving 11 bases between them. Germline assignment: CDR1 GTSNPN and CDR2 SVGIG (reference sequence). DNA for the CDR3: TGTGCCTGGAGTAAAACAGGAGCCCAAGAGACCCAGTACTTC. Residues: CAWSKTGAQETQYF.

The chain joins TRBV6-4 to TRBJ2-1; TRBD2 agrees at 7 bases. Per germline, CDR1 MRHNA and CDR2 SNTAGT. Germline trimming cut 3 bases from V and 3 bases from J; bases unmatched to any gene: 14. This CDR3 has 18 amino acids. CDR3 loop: CASSEGGLGAGSYNEQFF. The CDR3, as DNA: TGTGCCAGCAGTGAGGGGGGACTGGGAGCGGGGAGCTACAATGAGCAGTTCTTC.

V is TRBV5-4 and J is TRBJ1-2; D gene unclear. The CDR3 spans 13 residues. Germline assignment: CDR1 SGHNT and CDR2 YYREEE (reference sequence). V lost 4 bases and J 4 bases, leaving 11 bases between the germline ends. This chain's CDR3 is CASSPGLSYGYTF. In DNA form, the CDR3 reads TGTGCCAGCAGCCCGGGGTTGAGCTATGGCTACACCTTC.

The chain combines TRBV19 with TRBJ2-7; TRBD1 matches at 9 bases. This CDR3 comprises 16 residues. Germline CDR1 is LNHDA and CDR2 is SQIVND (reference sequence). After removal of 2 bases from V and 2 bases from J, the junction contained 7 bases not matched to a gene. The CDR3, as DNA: TGTGCCAGTAGTATACTACAGGGGGCGTCCCCCTACGAGCAGTACTTC. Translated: CASSILQGASPYEQYF. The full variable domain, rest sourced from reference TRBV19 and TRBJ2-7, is DGGITQSPKYLFRKEGQNVTLSCEQNLNHDAMYWYRQDPGQGLRLIYYSQIVNDFQKGDIAEGYSVSREKKESFPLTVTSAQKNPTAFYLCASSILQGASPYEQYFGPGTRLTVT.

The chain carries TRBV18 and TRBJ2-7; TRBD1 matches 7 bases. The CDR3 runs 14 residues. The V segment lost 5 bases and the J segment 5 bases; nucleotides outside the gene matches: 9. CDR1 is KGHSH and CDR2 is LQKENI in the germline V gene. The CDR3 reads CASSFGQANNEQYF. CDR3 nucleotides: TGTGCCAGCTCATTCGGACAGGCCAACAACGAGCAGTACTTC. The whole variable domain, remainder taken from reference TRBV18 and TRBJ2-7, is NAGVMQNPRHLVRRRGQEARLRCSPMKGHSHVYWYRQLPEEGLKFMVYLQKENIIDESGMPKERFSAEFPKEGPSILRIQQVVRGDSAAYFCASSFGQANNEQYFGPGTRLTVT.

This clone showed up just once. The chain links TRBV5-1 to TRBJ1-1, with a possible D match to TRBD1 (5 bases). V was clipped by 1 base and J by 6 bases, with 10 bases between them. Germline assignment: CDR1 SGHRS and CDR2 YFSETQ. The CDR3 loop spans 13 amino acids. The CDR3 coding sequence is TGCGCCAGCAGCTTGCAGCAGGGCTCTGAAGCTTTCTTT. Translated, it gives CASSLQQGSEAFF.

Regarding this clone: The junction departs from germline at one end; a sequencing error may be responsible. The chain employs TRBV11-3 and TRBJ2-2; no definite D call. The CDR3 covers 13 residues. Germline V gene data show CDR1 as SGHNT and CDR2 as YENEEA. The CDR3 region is CATSERNTGELFF. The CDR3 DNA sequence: TGTGCCACCAGCGAGCGGAACACCGGGGAGCTGTTTTTT.

This chain's CDR3 is CASSRDRARTGELFF. In nucleotides, the CDR3 is TGTGCCAGCAGCAGAGACAGGGCACGAACCGGGGAGCTGTTTTTT. This chain connects TRBV6-5 to TRBJ2-2; 7 nucleotides align to TRBD1. V was clipped by 6 bases and J by 5 bases; unmatched bases: 9. The CDR3 has 15 residues. Germline V CDR1 and CDR2: MNHEY, SVGAGI.

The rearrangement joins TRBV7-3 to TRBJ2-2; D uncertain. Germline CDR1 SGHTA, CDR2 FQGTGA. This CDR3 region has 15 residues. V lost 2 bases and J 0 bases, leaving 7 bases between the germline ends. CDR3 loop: CASSLGLPNTGELFF. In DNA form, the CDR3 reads TGTGCCAGCAGCTTAGGGCTCCCGAACACCGGGGAGCTGTTTTTT.